Reported below is one T cell receptor beta chain. This clone was seen more than once but under ten times. The target of this receptor is not known. Base qualities are not at hand, and no much larger clone is one base apart. Library preparation employed the immunoSEQ multiplex PCR assay. RNA was extracted from all samples and reverse transcribed into cDNA as template for TCR sequencing. SuperScript III was used for first-strand cDNA synthesis, primed with a 2:1 mix of oligo-dT and random hexamers. Amplification bias was assessed with a synthetic immune receptor repertoire, and residual bias was removed computationally. From the authors' description of their analysis: Raw reads were preprocessed for error removal, and CDR3 was defined according to IMGT conventions as running from the conserved cysteine to phenylalanine. To get clonality, Shannon entropy was normalized by log2 of the number of productive unique TCRs and the result was subtracted from 1. Whether scalp clones were CD4 or CD8 was inferred by matching scalp TCRbeta sequences against CD4 and CD8 repertoires sorted from blood. TCRdb took this table from immuneACCESS and kept in-frame rearrangements with V and J called. Such tables lack part of the clones; where checked against another copy, unresolved V genes explain under half of the gap, and the rest is unexplained. The V and J calls and clone size were taken over from that table, and D and trimming were inferred from the DNA. The sample has about 82,000 clones on record, roughly 50% of them singletons. The ten largest clonotypes hold approximately 5.4% of the sample.

This sample stems from a study of CD8+ T cells in alopecia areata listed by TCRdb under 2018. Background for the entire study: In both human patients and the C3H/HeJ mouse model, the study applied high-throughput TCRbeta sequencing to look at T cell clonal expansion in alopecia areata. RNA was obtained with the PAXgene miRNA kit for fixed scalp, the miRNeasy kit for PBMCs, and the RNeasy kit for mouse skin. Human TCRbeta sequencing covered scalp tissue and sorted CD4+ and CD8+ peripheral blood T cells from patchy and totalis/universalis alopecia areata patients and healthy controls. TCRbeta CDR3 regions were amplified by immunoSEQ multiplex PCR with 35 Vbeta forward and 13 Jbeta reverse primers. Clonality in the scalp was compared among normal scalp (n=4), patchy alopecia areata scalp (n=8), and alopecia totalis/universalis scalp (n=8).

The CDR3 runs 15 amino acids, cysteine and phenylalanine included. This entry keeps only the CDR3 DNA: 45 bases, framed from base 1. The V end loses 5 bases and the J end loses 3 bases, and a stretch of 15 bases separates them. Reading the germline V gene gives CDR1 SGHAT and CDR2 FQNNGV. From alopecia areata patients, peripheral blood was collected along with lesional scalp punch biopsies. PBMCs were isolated by density centrifugation and stained for CD3, CD4 and CD8, and CD4+ and CD8+ T cells were sorted on a FACSAria. As part of a multicenter biomarker study, untreated alopecia areata patients were recruited. In a handful of patients from the biomarker study, the blood CD8+ T cells went through an additional sort into NKG2D-low and NKG2D-high fractions. Broad study findings and their caveats: Scalp TCR repertoire analysis is complicated because resident alphabeta T cells in normal human skin are also sequenced, whereas mouse skin is dominated by gammadelta T cells. Shared TCR sequences between patients were less evident than in mice, which may be partly attributable to HLA diversity in the patient population. Compared with normal scalp, lesional scalp had higher clonality and more expanded CD8+ clones, particularly in alopecia totalis/universalis, a pattern that suggests antigenic drive.

The rearranged segments are TRBV11-2 and TRBJ2-3; possibly the D gene is TRBD1, per 6 matching bases. This receptor was identified in a human donor with alopecia areata. Specimen: NKG2D-high CD8+ T cells sorted from blood. Per the publication, the cell subset or site label means: sorted CD8+ NKG2D-high blood T cells. The sequenced DNA: TGTGCCAGCAGCCCATGGGGCAGGGGAACAGATACGCAGTATTTT. Translated, it gives CASSPWGRGTDTQYF.